Following are 22 T cell receptor beta chains from one sample sequenced in a study of blood T cell repertoires in COVID-19. Profiling relied on immunoSEQ multiplex PCR, and the TCRdb table lists in-frame clones only, not all of them. Found here are about 190,000 clones, 76% of them singletons; the top ten hold roughly a sixth. The source material was PBMCs or T cells enriched from blood (not recorded which). The origin of the receptors is a woman between 45 and 65 years old with acute COVID-19.

This chain joins TRBV11-2 and TRBJ2-1; 10 nucleotides agree with TRBD2. The V segment lost 5 bases and the J segment 10 bases; nucleotides outside the gene matches: 11. This CDR3 comprises 15 residues. The germline gives CDR1 SGHAT, CDR2 FQNNGV. The CDR3, as DNA: TGTGCCAGCAGCCCTGCTAGCGGGGGCTACTTGGAGCAGTTCTTC. Its translation is CASSPASGGYLEQFF.

The J gene is TRBJ2-3, the V gene TRBV5-1; D is possibly TRBD1 (6 bases). V lost 4 bases and J 2 bases, leaving 17 bases between the germline ends. Germline V gene sequence: CDR1 SGHRS, CDR2 YFSETQ. The CDR3 runs 16 residues. CDR3 protein: CASSLTGLVLTDTQYF. The CDR3 DNA sequence: TGCGCCAGCAGCCTTACAGGGTTAGTCCTCACAGATACGCAGTATTTT.

The V gene is TRBV5-1, the J gene TRBJ2-5, with 7 positions matching TRBD2. After removal of 0 bases from V and 2 bases from J, the junction contained 4 bases not matched to a gene. Germline V lookup: CDR1 SGHRS, CDR2 YFSETQ. The CDR3 loop spans 15 amino acids. The CDR3 DNA sequence: TGCGCCAGCAGCTTGGAGGTCGGGGGGCAAGAGACCCAGTACTTC. Translated: CASSLEVGGQETQYF.

The chain employs TRBV2 and TRBJ2-2; D may be TRBD2 (6 bases). V lost 3 bases and J lost 1, with 15 bases in between. The CDR3 covers 17 residues. CDR1 and CDR2 (germline): SNHLY, FYNNEI. In DNA, the CDR3 is TGTGCCAGCAGTGATGAATTCGGGGGTCGGAACACCGGGGAGCTGTTTTTT. Amino acids: CASSDEFGGRNTGELFF.

J is TRBJ2-6 and V is TRBV4-1, with TRBD1 matching over 7 bases. This CDR3 is 21 amino acids long. Looked up from germline, CDR1 is MGHRA and CDR2 is YSYEKL. V was pared by 1 base and J by 0 bases, with 15 bases of the junction left unmatched. The CDR3 region has the DNA TGCGCCAGCAGCCAAGGCCCTTGGGGGACAGTCCATTCCTCTGGGGCCAACGTCCTGACTTTC. It codes for CASSQGPWGTVHSSGANVLTF.

The count of this clone is one. The same CDR3 is also encoded by other DNA sequences in this sample. This chain joins TRBV5-1 and TRBJ1-4; the D gene is possibly TRBD1 (6 bases). Deletions cut 0 bases from V and 5 bases from J, with 8 bases between. This CDR3 region has 14 residues. Germline CDR1 SGHRS, CDR2 YFSETQ. The CDR3, as DNA: TGCGCCAGCAGCTTGGGGCAGGGGAATGAAAAACTGTTTTTT. Encoded protein: CASSLGQGNEKLFF.

This clone has just a few counts. The chain uses TRBV27 and TRBJ2-1; no firm D call. Germline V gene lookup returns CDR1 MNHEY and CDR2 SMNVEV (reference sequence). The CDR3 is made up of 14 amino acids. V shed 7 bases and J shed 0 bases, with 10 bases lying between them. CDR3 amino acids: CASTSDSSYNEQFF. The CDR3 DNA sequence: TGTGCCAGCACTTCCGATAGCTCCTACAATGAGCAGTTCTTC.

The chain combines TRBV14 with TRBJ2-1; D is undetermined. V lost 4 bases to trimming and J lost 7 bases, with 5 bases between them. There are 11 residues in the CDR3. Germline V lookup: CDR1 SGHDN, CDR2 FVKESK. The CDR3 loop is CASSPSNEQFF. The CDR3, as DNA: TGTGCCAGCAGCCCCTCTAATGAGCAGTTCTTC.

The chain uses TRBV28 and TRBJ1-3; 7 nucleotides align to TRBD1. This CDR3 has 16 residues. V lost 6 bases and J lost 0; bases outside the gene matches: 8. The V gene's germline CDR1 is MDHEN and CDR2 SYDVKM. CDR3 in DNA: TGTGCCAGCAGCCCCCCGACAGGGTACTCTGGAAACACCATATATTTT. Its translation: CASSPPTGYSGNTIYF.

V and J are TRBV4-1 and TRBJ2-3, with 8 positions matching TRBD2. This CDR3 contains 17 residues. CDR1 MGHRA and CDR2 YSYEKL come from the germline V gene. After removal of 3 bases from V and 4 bases from J, the junction contained 12 bases not matched to a gene. CDR3 DNA: TGCGCCAGCAGCCACGGGACTAGTCGGGGGGTGGCAGATACGCAGTATTTT. Amino acid sequence: CASSHGTSRGVADTQYF.

The genes are TRBV13 and TRBJ1-6, with D perhaps matching TRBD1 (5 bases). This CDR3 has 18 residues. Germline V gene data show CDR1 as PRHDT and CDR2 as FYEKMQ (reference sequence). Trimming took off 4 bases at V and 0 bases at J, with 16 bases between the two ends. CDR3 nucleotide sequence: TGTGCCAGCAGCTACGCCGGGGGGGATGGCTCCTATAATTCACCCCTCCACTTT. This translates into CASSYAGGDGSYNSPLHF.

This chain connects TRBV14 to TRBJ2-5; D possibly corresponds to TRBD2 (5 bases). The CDR3 consists of 13 residues. V dropped 4 bases and J dropped 7 bases, with 13 bases sitting between them. Germline loops: CDR1 SGHDN, CDR2 FVKESK. CDR3 DNA: TGTGCCAGCAGCCGGGAGTCTGGCGGGACCCAGTACTTC. Its protein product is CASSRESGGTQYF.

The chain joins TRBV6-4 to TRBJ2-7, with 7 nucleotides matching TRBD1. V was clipped by 8 bases and J by 3 bases; unmatched bases: 10. The CDR3 is 14 amino acids. Germline values: CDR1 MRHNA, CDR2 SNTAGT. Here the CDR3 DNA reads TGTGCCAGCCGGTGGGGACAGAAAAACTACGAGCAGTACGTC. It codes for CASRWGQKNYEQYV.

For this clone: Different DNA sequences within this sample yield the same CDR3. This chain joins TRBV9 and TRBJ2-1; 10 bases are shared with TRBD2. V lost 2 bases and J lost 4; bases outside the gene matches: 3. Germline V lookup: CDR1 SGDLS, CDR2 YYNGEE. The CDR3 is 15 amino acids. CDR3 nucleotides: TGTGCCAGCAGCGTTATAGCGGGGGGTTACAATGAGCAGTTCTTC. It specifies CASSVIAGGYNEQFF.

The genes are TRBV12-3 or TRBV12-4 and TRBJ1-2; D call uncertain. The CDR3 spans 12 residues. V lost 0 bases and J lost 8, with 7 bases in between. The CDR3 nucleotides read TGTGCCAGCAGTTTAGCGCTAGGCGGCTACACCTTC. Its translation: CASSLALGGYTF.

This clone was seen a few times. The rearrangement joins TRBV29-1 to TRBJ1-4; 7 nucleotides match TRBD1. This CDR3 contains 14 residues. The ends lost 7 bases at V and 7 bases at J; junction bases unmatched: 12. In germline, CDR1 is SQVTM, CDR2 ANQGSEA. CDR3 loop: CSARRGGDGEKLFF. The CDR3 DNA is TGCAGCGCCCGAAGAGGGGGCGATGGTGAAAAACTGTTTTTT. The full variable domain, rest sourced from reference TRBV29-1 and TRBJ1-4, is SAVISQKPSRDICQRGTSLTIQCQVDSQVTMMFWYRQQPGQSLTLIATANQGSEATYESGFVIDKFPISRPNLTFSTLTVSNMSPEDSSIYLCSARRGGDGEKLFFGSGTQLSVL.

This clone occurred once. The chain links TRBV12-3 or TRBV12-4 to TRBJ1-1; D remains unclear. The CDR3 is 13 residues long. V lost 6 bases to trimming and J lost 1 base, with 9 bases between them. The CDR3 DNA reads as TGTGCCAGCAGAGATACACGGAACACTGAAGCTTTCTTT. It specifies CASRDTRNTEAFF.

A few counts support this clone. This chain joins TRBV24-1 and TRBJ1-2; no clear D. The CDR3 is made up of 14 amino acids. V was shortened by 3 bases and J by 4 bases, with 11 bases between the two germline ends. CDR1 is KGHDR, CDR2 SFDVKD, per germline. The CDR3 DNA follows: TGTGCCACCAGTGATGATGCGCGGGGCTATGGCTACACCTTC. Residues: CATSDDARGYGYTF.

This chain uses TRBV19 with TRBJ1-5; D not certain. Trimming shortened V by 3 bases and J by 4 bases, and 13 bases separated the two germline ends. This CDR3 region has 15 residues. CDR1 and CDR2 (germline): LNHDA, SQIVND (reference sequence). CDR3 amino acids: CASSIDLDTNQPQHF. The CDR3 DNA reads as TGTGCCAGTAGTATCGACCTCGACACAAATCAGCCCCAGCATTTT.

Only a few counts were recorded for this clone. The chain's CDR3 is CASSSTGTGGAGYGYTF. For the CDR3, the DNA is TGTGCCAGTAGTTCGACCGGGACAGGGGGCGCAGGCTATGGCTACACCTTC. This sequence joins TRBV19 and TRBJ1-2; 12 bases agree with TRBD1. Germline V gene lookup returns CDR1 LNHDA and CDR2 SQIVND (reference sequence). The CDR3 length is 17 residues. V lost 5 bases to trimming and J lost 4 bases; unmatched junction nucleotides: 11. Variable domain in full (rest from reference TRBV19 and TRBJ1-2): DGGITQSPKYLFRKEGQNVTLSCEQNLNHDAMYWYRQDPGQGLRLIYYSQIVNDFQKGDIAEGYSVSREKKESFPLTVTSAQKNPTAFYLCASSSTGTGGAGYGYTFGSGTRLTVV.

The genes are TRBV9 and TRBJ2-5; TRBD1 matches at 9 bases. J gave up 5 bases and V 3 bases, and 5 bases lay outside the gene matches. CDR3 length: 14 amino acids. CDR1 and CDR2 (germline): SGDLS, YYNGEE. The DNA of the CDR3 is TGTGCCAGCAGCGAGGGGACAGGGTGGGAGACCCAGTACTTC. Its protein product is CASSEGTGWETQYF.

This chain connects TRBV27 to TRBJ2-3; TRBD1 matches at 7 bases. CDR1 is MNHEY, CDR2 SMNVEV, per germline (reference sequence). The CDR3 runs 14 residues. J lost 2 bases, V lost 2 bases, and 1 base had no gene match. In DNA, the CDR3 is TGTGCCAGCAGTTTAGGGACAGTCACAGATACGCAGTATTTT. Its protein product is CASSLGTVTDTQYF.